This TCR beta chain is drawn from a study of shared clonotypes between healthy human individuals. Genomic DNA of each subset was evenly split across several immunoSEQ plates. Repertoires were generated with immunoSEQ multiplex PCR, while TCRdb's copy carries only in-frame clones and drops some. The data show around 480,000 clones, nearly 80% seen once. The V end lost 3 bases, the J end lost 5 bases, and 17 bases lay between the germline ends. The CDR3 covers 15 residues. CDR1 is MDHEN, CDR2 SYDVKM, per germline. In this sample, this clone turned up a few times. The rearrangement joins TRBV28 to TRBJ2-7; tentatively, D is TRBD2 (5 bases). Sequencing input: PBMCs. This sequence originates from a middle-aged woman in good health. Some clones in this sample may be carry-over from other donors' samples. CDR3 sequence (DNA): TGTGCCAGCAGTTTGGGCCTAGCATCGACCCACGAGCAGTACTTC. It yields the protein CASSLGLASTHEQYF.